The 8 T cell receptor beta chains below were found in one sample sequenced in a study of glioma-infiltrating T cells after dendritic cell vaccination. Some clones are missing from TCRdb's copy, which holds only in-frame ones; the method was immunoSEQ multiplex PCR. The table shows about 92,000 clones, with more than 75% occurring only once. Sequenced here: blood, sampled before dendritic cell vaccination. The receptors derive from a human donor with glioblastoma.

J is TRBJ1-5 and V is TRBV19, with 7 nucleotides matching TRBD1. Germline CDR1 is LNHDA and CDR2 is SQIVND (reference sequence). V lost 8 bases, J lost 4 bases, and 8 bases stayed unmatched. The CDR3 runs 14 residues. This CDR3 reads CASRRTGGNQPQHF. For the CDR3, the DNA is TGTGCCAGTCGGCGGACAGGAGGTAATCAGCCCCAGCATTTT.

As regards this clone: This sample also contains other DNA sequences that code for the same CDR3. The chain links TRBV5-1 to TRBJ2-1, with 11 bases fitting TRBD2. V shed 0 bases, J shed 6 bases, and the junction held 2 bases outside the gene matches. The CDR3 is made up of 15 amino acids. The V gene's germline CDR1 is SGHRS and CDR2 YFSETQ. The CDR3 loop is CASSLVTSGTNEQFF. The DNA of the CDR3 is TGCGCCAGCAGCTTGGTGACTAGCGGGACCAATGAGCAGTTCTTC.

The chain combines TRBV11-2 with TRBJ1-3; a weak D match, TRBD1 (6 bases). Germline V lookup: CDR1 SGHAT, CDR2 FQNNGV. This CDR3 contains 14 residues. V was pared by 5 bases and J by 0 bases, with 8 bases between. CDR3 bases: TGTGCCAGCAGCCGAGGGGGCTCTGGAAACACCATATATTTT. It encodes CASSRGGSGNTIYF.

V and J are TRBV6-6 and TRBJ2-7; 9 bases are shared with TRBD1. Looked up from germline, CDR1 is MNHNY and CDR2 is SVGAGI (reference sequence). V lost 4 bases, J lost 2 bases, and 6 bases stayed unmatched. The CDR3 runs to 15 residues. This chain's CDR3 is CASSSRDRATYEQYF. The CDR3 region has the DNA TGTGCCAGCAGTTCCCGGGACAGGGCCACCTACGAGCAGTACTTC.

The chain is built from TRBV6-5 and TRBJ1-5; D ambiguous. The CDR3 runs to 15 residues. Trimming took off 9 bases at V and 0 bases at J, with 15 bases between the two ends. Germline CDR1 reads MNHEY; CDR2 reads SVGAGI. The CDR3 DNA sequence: TGTGCCAGTATACAATACGTCCTTAGCAATCAGCCCCAGCATTTT. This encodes CASIQYVLSNQPQHF.

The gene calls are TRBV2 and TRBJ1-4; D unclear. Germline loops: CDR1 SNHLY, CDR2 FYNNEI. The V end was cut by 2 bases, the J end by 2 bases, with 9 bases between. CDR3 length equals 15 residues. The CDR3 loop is CASSETGFTNEKLFF. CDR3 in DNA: TGTGCCAGCAGTGAAACGGGGTTCACTAATGAAAAACTGTTTTTT.

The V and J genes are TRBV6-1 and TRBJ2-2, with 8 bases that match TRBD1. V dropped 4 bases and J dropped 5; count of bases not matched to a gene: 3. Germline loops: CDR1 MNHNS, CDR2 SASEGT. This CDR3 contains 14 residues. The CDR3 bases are TGTGCCAGCAGTGTCTACAGGGGGACCGGGGAGCTGTTTTTT. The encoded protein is CASSVYRGTGELFF.

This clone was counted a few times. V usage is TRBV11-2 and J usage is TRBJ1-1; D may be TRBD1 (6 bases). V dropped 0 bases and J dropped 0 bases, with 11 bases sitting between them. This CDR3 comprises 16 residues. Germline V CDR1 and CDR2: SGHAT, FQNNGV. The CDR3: CASSLEGQSMNTEAFF. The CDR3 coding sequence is TGTGCCAGCAGCTTAGAAGGACAGTCCATGAACACTGAAGCTTTCTTT. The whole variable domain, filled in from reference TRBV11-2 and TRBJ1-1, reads EAGVAQSPRYKIIEKRQSVAFWCNPISGHATLYWYQQILGQGPKLLIQFQNNGVVDDSQLPKDRFSAERLKGVDSTLKIQPAKLEDSAVYLCASSLEGQSMNTEAFFGQGTRLTVV.